One T cell receptor (beta chain) is described in this entry. Its antigen remains unidentified. Germline CDR1 and CDR2: MNHNS and SASEGT. V lost 6 bases and J lost 6, with 15 bases in between. The CDR3 sequence is 15 residues long. The data stem from a study of CD8 T cells in ankylosing spondylitis. Making the TCR beta libraries involved quantitative 5'-RACE with molecular barcodes. TCRdb passed the 5' RACE reads through MiXCR, listing each CDR3 protein once. The data hold about 360,000 distinct CDR3 sequences, with 20% to 25% observed a single time. Points from the study as a whole: What seemed typical of ankylosing spondylitis blood was a TCR beta motif built from under 10 highly homologous variants. Relatively rare in peripheral blood, disease-linked clones were also CD8+. Previously reported in reactive arthritis synovial fluid and blood were some of the motif variants.

The chain combines TRBV6-1 with TRBJ1-6, with TRBD1 as a possible D gene (5 bases). This clonotype was sampled from a male donor with ankylosing spondylitis or in good health (not recorded which). The sample taken for sequencing was blood, either unsorted or a sorted T cell fraction (not recorded which). The CDR3 DNA sequence: TGTGCCAGCAGCCCAGGGCAAGTGGTTAATTCACCCCTCCACTTT. Protein product: CASSPGQVVNSPLHF.